This T cell receptor beta chain was sequenced for a study of CD8 T cells in Susac syndrome. A quantity of roughly 0.5 to 1 ug RNA underwent reverse transcription using random hexamers. TCRdb reprocessed the immunoSEQ multiplex PCR reads via MiXCR and lists one record per CDR3 protein. The repertoire consists of roughly 200,000 distinct CDR3 sequences, with 95% occurring once and the leading ten covering 0.082%. The length of the CDR3 is 17 residues. Trimming pared 0 bases from V and 2 bases from J, leaving 16 bases between. CDR1 is MGHRA and CDR2 is YSYEKL in the germline V gene. The rearrangement joins TRBV4-1 to TRBJ2-5; D is perhaps TRBD2 (6 bases). The sequencing sample was made of CD4+ T cells from PBMCs. This clonotype was sampled from a human donor with multiple sclerosis. As DNA, the CDR3 is TGCGCCAGCAGCCAAGAGGGCCGGGGACTTTTACAAGAGACCCAGTACTTC. Translating gives CASSQEGRGLLQETQYF.